This T cell receptor beta chain derives from a study of early T cells in non-severe SARS-CoV-2 infection. Study-level background: From unsorted whole blood, bulk RNA was sequenced, and the chains remained unpaired. General study findings and limits: VDJdb-based matching was biased toward anti-spike CD8 responses and missed private and CD4 specificities.

Looked up from germline, CDR1 is MGHRA and CDR2 is YSYEKL. The CDR3 contains 16 residues. V lost 0 bases and J lost 5; bases outside the gene matches: 6. This clonotype was counted a few times. What it binds is not known. From the 5' RACE reads, TCRdb called clonotypes with MiXCR, one entry per CDR3 protein. The sample holds approximately 81,000 distinct CDR3 sequences; about 12% are singletons and the top ten take approximately 6.5%. The sample consisted of whole blood. The receptor was isolated from an adult who was a healthcare worker with PCR-confirmed SARS-CoV-2 infection or an uninfected control (not recorded which). The J gene is TRBJ2-2, the V gene TRBV4-1, with 7 bases fitting TRBD1. CDR3 in DNA: TGCGCCAGCAGCCAAGACCCAGGGGGTCGAACCGGGGAGCTGTTTTTT. Its translation is CASSQDPGGRTGELFF.